This T cell receptor beta chain was captured in a study of regulatory T cells in long-lasting Graves disease. The study, taken as a whole, reports: Gene preferences differed: TRBV28, TRBJ1-2, TRBJ2-5 in persistent cases.

Researchers made TCR beta libraries by using iRepertoire HTBI primers and running Arm-PCR on CDR3 regions. One entry per CDR3 protein, called by TCRdb with MiXCR from the multiplex PCR reads. The table lists 400,000 to 550,000 distinct CDR3 sequences, 16% of them singletons, with about 23% in the top ten. Time point specified: newly diagnosed GD, antithyroid drugs for less than 3 months. Following extraction of RNA from PBMCs, that RNA was used to make the TCR library. CDR3 length: 16 residues. CDR1 is MNHEY and CDR2 is SMNVEV in the germline V gene (reference sequence). The J segment lost 4 bases and the V segment lost 4 bases, leaving 5 bases of the junction unmatched. This clonotype has at least ten counts. What it binds is not known. These data were also reused for a study on T cells in Graves' hyperthyroidism and ophthalmopathy.

This clonotype was sampled from a young woman with Graves disease. The chain uses TRBV27 and TRBJ2-7, with 15 bases lining up with TRBD2. Source: peripheral blood mononuclear cells (PBMCs), taken at new diagnosis, from a patient treated with antithyroid drugs. CDR3 bases: TGTGCCAGCAGTTCCGGACTAGCGGGAGGGATATACGAGCAGTACTTC. As protein: CASSSGLAGGIYEQYF.